These 21 T cell receptor beta chains were sequenced from one sample in a study of metastatic and nonmetastatic thyroid tumors. Every patient was untreated before thyroid surgery. MiXCR re-clonotyped the PCR reads for TCRdb. This table holds 20,000 to 25,000 clones, 13% to 15% found once. Sample: tumor tissue. These TCRs come from a female donor with papillary thyroid cancer or a benign thyroid nodule (not recorded which). Some clones in this sample may be carry-over from other donors' samples.

The rearrangement uses TRBV28 and TRBJ1-1, with a possible D match to TRBD1 (5 bases). Looked up from germline, CDR1 is MDHEN and CDR2 is SYDVKM. The V end was cut by 2 bases, the J end by 5 bases, with 21 bases between. The CDR3 is 17 amino acids. The DNA for the CDR3 is TGTGCCAGCAGTTTAACGGTCACCCTTGGGGGATCGACTGAAGCTTTCTTT. It codes for CASSLTVTLGGSTEAFF. Full variable domain (remainder filled in from reference TRBV28 and TRBJ1-1): DVKVTQSSRYLVKRTGEKVFLECVQDMDHENMFWYRQDPGLGLRLIYFSYDVKMKEKGDIPEGYSVSREKKERFSLILESASTNQTSMYLCASSLTVTLGGSTEAFFGQGTRLTVV.

This clone was seen ten or more times. J is TRBJ1-1 and V is TRBV5-4; 7 positions match TRBD1. The germline CDR1 and CDR2 sequences are SGHNT and YYREEE (reference sequence). This CDR3 is 17 amino acids long. J was trimmed by 0 bases and V by 0 bases; bases with no gene match: 8. The CDR3 DNA reads as TGTGCCAGCAGCTTGGTAGGGGGCTCAAACATGAACACTGAAGCTTTCTTT. This sequence encodes CASSLVGGSNMNTEAFF.

This clone was recorded many times. J is TRBJ2-7 and V is TRBV4-2; D is perhaps TRBD2 (5 bases). The germline V and J ends were trimmed by 0 bases and 6 bases, with 15 bases remaining between them. This CDR3 spans 15 amino acids. Germline values: CDR1 LGHNA, CDR2 YNFKEQ. CDR3 amino acids: CASSQDPGSATEQYF. The DNA for the CDR3 is TGTGCCAGCAGCCAAGATCCGGGGTCAGCGACCGAGCAGTACTTC.

The chain carries TRBV15 and TRBJ1-4; 10 bases map to TRBD1. V shed 5 bases and J 8 bases; nucleotides not matched to a gene: 5. The CDR3 totals 14 residues. CDR1 is LNHNV and CDR2 is YYDKDF in the germline V gene (reference sequence). DNA of the CDR3: TGTGCCACCAGCCGGGACAGGGGTATCGAAAAACTGTTTTTT. Amino acids: CATSRDRGIEKLFF.

There are many counts of this clone. V gene TRBV9 combines with J gene TRBJ1-1; no reliable D call. The CDR3 runs 13 residues. CDR1 and CDR2 (germline): SGDLS, YYNGEE. Trimming stripped 3 bases from V and 2 bases from J, with 8 bases between. The CDR3 nucleotides read TGTGCCAGCAGCGCGCACCGAAACACTGAAGCTTTCTTT. Protein product: CASSAHRNTEAFF.

This clone was counted ten times or more. This could be a read error, since a much larger clone is one nucleotide away. This sequence joins TRBV11-1 and TRBJ2-2; 13 bases are shared with TRBD2. CDR3 length equals 16 residues. Germline CDR1 SGHAT, CDR2 FQDESV (reference sequence). The CDR3 region has the DNA TGTGCCAGCAGCTCATGGACTAGCGGGAGAGTCGGGGAGCCGTTTTTT. The encoded protein is CASSSWTSGRVGEPFF.

This clone was recorded at least ten times. This chain links TRBV20-1 with TRBJ2-3; TRBD2 aligns across 11 bases. The CDR3 contains 18 residues. With 0 bases clipped from V and 3 bases from J, the junction kept 11 bases outside the gene matches. Germline values: CDR1 DFQATT, CDR2 SNEGSKA (reference sequence). CDR3 loop: CSARDGGLAGGGTDTQYF. CDR3 coding DNA: TGCAGTGCTAGAGATGGGGGGCTAGCGGGAGGAGGTACAGATACGCAGTATTTT.

This clone has ten or more counts. This rearrangement joins TRBV6-4 to TRBJ2-3, with a tentative D call TRBD2 (6 bases). The CDR3 is 15 amino acids. CDR1 and CDR2 (germline): MRHNA, SNTAGT. V was shortened by 8 bases and J by 4 bases, with 19 bases between the two germline ends. CDR3 sequence: CASSGEGGGADTQYF. CDR3 coding DNA: TGTGCCAGCTCCGGTGAGGGAGGAGGGGCAGATACGCAGTATTTT.

This clone occurred many times. J is TRBJ1-6 and V is TRBV5-4; D is ambiguous. The germline V gene has CDR1 SGHNT and CDR2 YYREEE (reference sequence). This CDR3 spans 16 amino acids. Trimming took off 4 bases at V and 6 bases at J, with 17 bases between the two ends. Here the CDR3 reads CASSAPGKLPNSPLHF. Written as DNA, the CDR3 is TGTGCCAGCAGCGCTCCGGGGAAATTGCCTAATTCACCCCTCCACTTT.

At least ten counts were recorded for this clone. The rearrangement links TRBV19 to TRBJ1-6; D possibly corresponds to TRBD1 (5 bases). Trimming took off 1 base at V and 7 bases at J, with 14 bases between the two ends. Germline V gene sequence: CDR1 LNHDA, CDR2 SQIVND (reference sequence). This CDR3 comprises 16 residues. The DNA for the CDR3 is TGTGCCAGTAGTATAGGAGGGACCGGACGGAATTCACCCCTCCACTTT. Translation gives CASSIGGTGRNSPLHF.

This clone was seen a few times. This chain connects TRBV6-2 or TRBV6-3 to TRBJ2-7, with 8 bases matching TRBD2. The V gene's germline CDR1 is MNHEY and CDR2 SVGEGT. Trimming took 8 bases from V and 4 from J; bases not matched to a gene: 10. The CDR3 is made up of 14 amino acids. The CDR3 sequence: CASGSGLESYEQYF. The CDR3 DNA sequence: TGTGCCAGCGGTTCGGGACTAGAATCTTACGAGCAGTACTTC.

In its sample, this clone was seen many times. The chain couples TRBV18 to TRBJ1-2; possible D gene TRBD1, 6 bases. CDR1 is KGHSH and CDR2 is LQKENI in the germline V gene. The CDR3 runs to 16 residues. V dropped 2 bases and J dropped 1 base, with 14 bases sitting between them. The chain's CDR3 is CASSPRRDKINYGYTF. Written as DNA, the CDR3 is TGTGCCAGCTCACCAAGAAGGGACAAAATTAACTATGGCTACACCTTC.

The table lists this clone with a few counts. With a much larger clone just one base away, this may be a read error. DNA for the CDR3: TGTGCCAGCAGTTCTGTTGGGGGACTCGCCTACGACGAGCAGTACTTC. This translates into CASSSVGGLAYDEQYF. The chain employs TRBV25-1 and TRBJ2-7, with TRBD2 as a possible D gene (6 bases). There are 16 residues in the CDR3. CDR1 and CDR2 (germline): MGHDK, SYGVNS. Trimming shortened V by 5 bases and J by 5 bases, and 22 bases separated the two germline ends.

This clone was observed many times. J is TRBJ1-4 and V is TRBV6-1, with a weak D call TRBD1 (6 bases). CDR3 length: 16 residues. The germline V and J ends were trimmed by 5 bases and 0 bases, with 13 bases remaining between them. CDR1 is MNHNS, CDR2 SASEGT, per germline. The CDR3 is CASSSRDTSTNEKLFF. The CDR3 nucleotides read TGTGCCAGCAGTTCGCGGGACACCTCAACTAATGAAAAACTGTTTTTT.

This chain uses TRBV18 with TRBJ1-2, with D unresolved. This CDR3 has 15 residues. Germline V gives CDR1 KGHSH, CDR2 LQKENI. The V and J ends lost 0 bases and 0 bases respectively, with 8 bases between them. DNA of the CDR3: TGTGCCAGCTCACCACCGTCCCAATCTAACTATGGCTACACCTTC. Translated: CASSPPSQSNYGYTF.

Note on this clone: A read error is possible here, since a much larger clone lies one base away. CDR3 sequence reads: CASSYGGGDVLNTEAFF. The DNA for the CDR3 is TGTGCCAGCAGTTACGGCGGAGGGGACGTCCTGAACACTGAGGCTTTCTTT. The J gene is TRBJ1-1, the V gene TRBV6-2 or TRBV6-3, with D possibly matching TRBD1 (5 bases). The CDR3 consists of 17 residues. Per germline, CDR1 MNHEY and CDR2 SVGEGT.

This clone was detected ten times or more. This chain links TRBV30 with TRBJ1-2; 7 bases agree with TRBD1. This CDR3 is 12 amino acids long. Germline V gene data show CDR1 as GTSNPN and CDR2 as SVGIG (reference sequence). The V and J ends lost 0 bases and 8 bases, in that order; junction bases with no gene match: 3. The CDR3 sequence is CAWSVSGGGYTF. In nucleotides, the CDR3 is TGTGCCTGGAGTGTATCAGGGGGAGGCTACACCTTC.

This clone has a count of ten or more. J is TRBJ1-1 and V is TRBV20-1; unclear D gene. This CDR3 comprises 11 residues. V lost 7 bases and J lost 0, with 6 bases in between. From germline, CDR1 is DFQATT and CDR2 SNEGSKA (reference sequence). CDR3 sequence (DNA): TGCAGTGTGAGACTGAACACTGAAGCTTTCTTT. This codes for CSVRLNTEAFF.

The DNA of the CDR3 is TGTGCCAGCAGCCCCCCAAGCGTAGATACTCTTGGCTACACCTTC. Translation gives CASSPPSVDTLGYTF. The chain employs TRBV5-6 and TRBJ1-2, with D unclear. The CDR3 is 15 amino acids. CDR1 is SGHDT and CDR2 is YYEEEE in the germline V gene. V dropped 4 bases and J dropped 7 bases, with 20 bases sitting between them.

A note on this clone: Sequence at one end of the junction differs from germline and may be a read error. This chain connects TRBV3-1 to TRBJ2-7; D is tentatively TRBD1 or TRBD2 (6 bases each). Germline CDR1 LGHDT, CDR2 YNNKEL (reference sequence). This CDR3 comprises 14 residues. The CDR3: CASSQTRGSHEQYF. In nucleotides, the CDR3 is TGTGCAAGCAGCCAGACTAGGGGGAGCCACGAGCAGTACTTC.

This clone is deemed medium-sized. The CDR3 coding sequence is TGTGCCAGCAGTCACGAGGGGGCAGGGGGCTACACCTTC. It codes for CASSHEGAGGYTF. The rearrangement links TRBV11-2 to TRBJ1-2, with 7 bases that match TRBD1. CDR3 size: 13 residues. J lost 8 bases, V lost 6 bases, and 9 bases had no gene match. CDR1 is SGHAT and CDR2 is FQNNGV in the germline V gene.